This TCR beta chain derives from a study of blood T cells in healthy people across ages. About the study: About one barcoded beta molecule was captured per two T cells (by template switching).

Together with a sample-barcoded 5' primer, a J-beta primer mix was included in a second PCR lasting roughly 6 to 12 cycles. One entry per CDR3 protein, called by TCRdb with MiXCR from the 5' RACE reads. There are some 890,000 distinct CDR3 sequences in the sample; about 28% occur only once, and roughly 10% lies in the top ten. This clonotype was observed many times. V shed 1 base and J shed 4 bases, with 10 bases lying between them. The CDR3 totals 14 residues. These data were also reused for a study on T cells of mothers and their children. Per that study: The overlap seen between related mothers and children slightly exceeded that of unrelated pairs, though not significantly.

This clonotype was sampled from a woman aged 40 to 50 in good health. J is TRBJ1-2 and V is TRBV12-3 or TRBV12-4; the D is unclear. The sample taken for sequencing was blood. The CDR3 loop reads CASSLDRVGYGYTF. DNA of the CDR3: TGTGCCAGCAGTTTAGACAGAGTAGGCTATGGCTACACCTTC.